Given below is one T cell receptor (beta chain) in context. Its matching antigen is unknown. Sorted CD4+ subsets: naive, central memory, regulatory, stem cell-like memory (CD45RO/CCR7/CD25/CD127/CD95/CD27 panel). The sequenced template was cDNA made from the entire isolated RNA. The assay was immunoSEQ multiplex PCR, and TCRdb's table has in-frame clones only and misses some. The table lists some 150,000 clones, over 9.5% of them singletons, with around 1.2% in the top ten. This sample is drawn from a study of beta chain features in type 1 diabetes. Looking at the study overall: Cell yields, gender and age were comparable in patients and healthy donors. Findings of the study overall: There was a moderate but significant shortening of TCRB CDR3s in all four CD4+ subsets of Type 1 diabetes patients. Relative to healthy donors, patients appeared to have naive, central memory and Treg TCRB repertoires that were more similar.

The CDR3 has 15 amino acids. Trimming left V 6 bases short and J 9 bases short, with 18 bases between. The germline V gene has CDR1 MNHEY and CDR2 SVGAGI. The J gene is TRBJ1-6, the V gene TRBV6-5, with D perhaps matching TRBD1 (6 bases). Source material: naive CD4+ T cells from blood. This receptor was obtained from a man younger than 35 in good health. This CDR3 is CASSRRDRGGSPLHF. CDR3 bases: TGTGCCAGCAGCCGCCGAGATAGGGGGGGTTCACCCCTCCACTTT.